This T cell receptor (beta chain) was captured by sequencing in a study of blood T cell repertoires in COVID-19. Turning to the study itself: Samples came from the United States, Italy and Spain, spanning acute and convalescent COVID-19.

The ends were cut back, 2 bases at V and 4 bases at J, with 13 bases in the middle. Germline V lookup: CDR1 SGDLS, CDR2 YYNGEE. This CDR3 is 15 amino acids long. Method: immunoSEQ multiplex PCR; TCRdb's copy keeps in-frame clones and lacks some. Counted here are over 200,000 clones, about 83% occurring once; the ten biggest clones make up 5.5% to 8%. Sequencing used peripheral blood. The sequence was collected from a man aged 55 to 70 who had recovered from COVID-19. The chain joins TRBV9 to TRBJ2-1; D possibly corresponds to TRBD1 (6 bases). The CDR3 bases are TGTGCCAGCAGCGTGACGGACAGTGCTTACAATGAGCAGTTCTTC. Protein: CASSVTDSAYNEQFF.